This note documents a single T cell receptor (beta chain) sequence. This CDR3 region has 16 residues. The J segment lost 3 bases and the V segment lost 3 bases, leaving 7 bases of the junction unmatched. From germline, CDR1 is SGHRS and CDR2 YFSETQ. The participants were between roughly 18 and 100 years old and came from under 25 US areas. These data belong to a study of blood T cell repertoires in COVID-19. Across the study: Acute and convalescent COVID-19 specimens originated in the United States, Italy and Spain.

The data were produced by immunoSEQ multiplex PCR, yet TCRdb's version contains in-frame clones alone and is incomplete. Of about 380,000 clones listed, around 90% are singletons. The chain recombines TRBV5-1 with TRBJ2-7; the match to TRBD1 covers 12 bases. This TCR came from a woman aged 18-29 years who had recovered from COVID-19. The sequenced sample was PBMCs or T cells enriched from blood (not recorded which). The CDR3 DNA sequence: TGCGCCAGCAGCTCGGGACAGGGGGCTGTTATCTACGAGCAGTACTTC. This sequence encodes CASSSGQGAVIYEQYF.